This entry lists 15 T cell receptor beta chains sequenced from one sample in a study of T cells in tuberculosis. Here immunoSEQ multiplex PCR was the method, and the copy in TCRdb shows in-frame clones only, minus some. This table holds about 32,000 clones, roughly 95% found once. Sequencing was performed on PBMCs. These receptor sequences come from a donor between 10 and 29 years old with latent tuberculosis or without tuberculosis infection.

The gene calls are TRBV18 and TRBJ2-1, with 7 nucleotides matching TRBD2. The V segment lost 0 bases and the J segment 5 bases; nucleotides outside the gene matches: 10. CDR1 is KGHSH, CDR2 LQKENI, per germline. This CDR3 is 17 amino acids long. The CDR3 coding sequence is TGTGCCAGCTCACCACCTTATAGACTAGCCGACAACAATGAGCAGTTCTTC. This gives the protein CASSPPYRLADNNEQFF.

This clone was counted once. This chain links TRBV4-1 with TRBJ2-1, with 13 bases lining up with TRBD2. The V gene's germline CDR1 is MGHRA and CDR2 YSYEKL. The CDR3 spans 15 residues. V dropped 4 bases and J dropped 7; count of bases not matched to a gene: 4. The CDR3 loop reads CASSLGTSGMNEQFF. CDR3 DNA sequence: TGCGCCAGCAGCCTTGGGACTAGCGGGATGAATGAGCAGTTCTTC.

The genes are TRBV12-5 and TRBJ1-2; TRBD1 agrees at 7 bases. The CDR3 is 15 residues long. V shed 5 bases, J shed 6 bases, and the junction held 12 bases outside the gene matches. Germline lookup yields CDR1 LGHNT and CDR2 FRNRAP. CDR3 in DNA: TGTGCTAGTGGTGCATCCGACAGGGTGAGAAATGGCTACACCTTC. The encoded protein is CASGASDRVRNGYTF.

This chain connects TRBV11-2 to TRBJ1-2; D is undetermined. Germline V gives CDR1 SGHAT, CDR2 FQNNGV. The CDR3 is 14 residues long. Trimming took 6 bases from V and 3 from J, leaving 14 bases between them. The CDR3: CASSWVGEDYGYTF. The CDR3 region has the DNA TGTGCCAGCAGTTGGGTCGGGGAAGACTATGGCTACACCTTC.

The V and J genes are TRBV7-2 and TRBJ2-1; D perhaps matches TRBD2 (5 bases). The V end was cut by 3 bases, the J end by 0 bases, with 9 bases between. There are 15 residues in the CDR3. Germline assignment: CDR1 SGHTA and CDR2 FQGNSA. The CDR3 nucleotides read TGTGCCAGCAGCTTGGGAGTAAGCTCCTACAATGAGCAGTTCTTC. Translated: CASSLGVSSYNEQFF.

The chain recombines TRBV7-9 with TRBJ1-1; a possible D gene is TRBD1 (6 bases). V gave up 6 bases and J gave up 5 bases, with 19 bases separating them. This CDR3 spans 15 amino acids. Germline V gene lookup returns CDR1 SEHNR and CDR2 FQNEAQ (reference sequence). The CDR3 loop is CASSLLPTGKTEAFF. Here the CDR3 DNA reads TGTGCCAGCAGTTTACTTCCTACAGGGAAAACTGAAGCTTTCTTT.

The V gene is TRBV29-1, the J gene TRBJ1-2; 9 bases fit TRBD1. The CDR3 runs 14 residues. V lost 4 bases and J lost 8; bases outside the gene matches: 11. Germline V gene sequence: CDR1 SQVTM, CDR2 ANQGSEA. In nucleotides, the CDR3 is TGCAGCGTTGGGAGGGACAGGGAAGCGGAAGGCTACACCTTC. It encodes CSVGRDREAEGYTF.

The chain links TRBV15 to TRBJ2-5, with D hard to call. The CDR3 loop spans 13 amino acids. The germline gives CDR1 LNHNV, CDR2 YYDKDF (reference sequence). Trimming removed 0 bases from V and 4 bases from J, with 6 bases in between. This CDR3 is CATSRDPLETQYF. The CDR3 region has the DNA TGTGCCACCAGCAGAGATCCTTTAGAGACCCAGTACTTC.

This chain uses TRBV6-6 with TRBJ1-3; D is unclear. Trimming stripped 2 bases from V and 8 bases from J, with 7 bases between. CDR1 is MNHNY and CDR2 is SVGAGI in the germline V gene (reference sequence). The CDR3 runs 12 residues. The DNA of the CDR3 is TGTGCCAGCAGTTACACTCCCGACACCATATATTTT. Translation gives CASSYTPDTIYF.

The chain recombines TRBV4-1 with TRBJ2-5; unclear D gene. This CDR3 spans 16 amino acids. V was clipped by 0 bases and J by 5 bases, with 16 bases between them. CDR1 and CDR2 from the germline V gene are MGHRA and YSYEKL. CDR3 DNA sequence: TGCGCCAGCAGCCAAGATTTTACCCACCTCGGGGAGACCCAGTACTTC. Translating gives CASSQDFTHLGETQYF.

The rearrangement uses TRBV11-2 and TRBJ2-1; 10 nucleotides agree with TRBD2. Germline lookup yields CDR1 SGHAT and CDR2 FQNNGV. The CDR3 spans 15 residues. The V gene end was trimmed by 5 bases and the J gene end by 3 bases; junction bases not matched to a gene: 4. CDR3 DNA: TGTGCCAGCAGCCACGGGACTAGCGTCTACAATGAGCAGTTCTTC. This sequence encodes CASSHGTSVYNEQFF.

The chain recombines TRBV2 with TRBJ2-1, with 10 bases lining up with TRBD1. CDR1 SNHLY and CDR2 FYNNEI come from the germline V gene. This CDR3 region has 14 residues. Trimming at V came to 5 bases and at J to 5 bases, leaving 3 bases not matched to a gene. This CDR3 reads CASSWDRGNNEQFF. CDR3 nucleotide sequence: TGTGCCAGCAGTTGGGACAGGGGAAACAATGAGCAGTTCTTC.

This clone was seen a handful of times. The chain carries TRBV25-1 and TRBJ1-1; the D is unclear. The CDR3 consists of 14 residues. V was trimmed by 2 bases and J by 3 bases, leaving 10 bases between them. Germline V gives CDR1 MGHDK, CDR2 SYGVNS. CDR3 bases: TGTGCCAGCAGTGAAATCCGTCCGGACACTGAAGCTTTCTTT. It encodes CASSEIRPDTEAFF.

This clone was counted only a few times. In nucleotides, the CDR3 is TGTGCCAGCAGCTTAGAGCAGGGCGATGGCTACACCTTC. Translated, it gives CASSLEQGDGYTF. V and J are TRBV11-2 and TRBJ1-2; D is possibly TRBD1 (5 bases). Germline V gene lookup returns CDR1 SGHAT and CDR2 FQNNGV. This CDR3 has 13 amino acids. Trimming took 0 bases from V and 6 from J, leaving 8 bases between them.

The V call is TRBV2, the J call TRBJ2-3, with TRBD1 matching 9 bases. Germline CDR1 and CDR2: SNHLY and FYNNEI. After removal of 6 bases from V and 3 bases from J, the junction contained 4 bases not matched to a gene. The CDR3 is 14 residues long. CDR3 nucleotide sequence: TGTGCCAGCAGCTACAGGGGGCGAACAGATACGCAGTATTTT. Amino acid sequence: CASSYRGRTDTQYF.